Each of the 25 T cell receptor beta chains below was sequenced from the same sample in a study of blood T cells in healthy people across ages. Together with a sample-barcoded 5' primer, a J-beta primer mix was included in a second PCR lasting about 6 to 11 cycles. MiXCR, applied by TCRdb to the 5' RACE reads, yields one record per CDR3 protein. The sample holds around 1.1 million distinct CDR3 sequences, roughly two fifths seen once. Sequencing was done on a sample of blood. Receptor source: a man younger than 35 in good health.

In regard to this clonotype: This may stem from a read error, because a much larger clone lies one nucleotide away. The V and J genes are TRBV12-3 or TRBV12-4 and TRBJ1-1, with D unresolved. The CDR3 has 13 residues. The CDR3 sequence: CTSSEQRNTEAFF. CDR3 in DNA: TGTACCAGCAGTGAACAGCGGAACACTGAAGCTTTCTTT.

As to this clonotype: This clone may be a read error of a much larger clone one base away. This chain uses TRBV12-3 or TRBV12-4 with TRBJ2-3; 8 bases are a match to TRBD2. The CDR3 contains 12 residues. In nucleotides, the CDR3 is TGTGTCAGCAGGCGGGGGGCAGATACGCAGTATTTT. Encoded protein: CVSRRGADTQYF.

This clonotype was counted ten times or more. The genes are TRBV29-1 and TRBJ2-3; the D is unclear. Germline CDR1 and CDR2: SQVTM and ANQGSEA. Trimming left V 8 bases short and J 0 bases short, with 12 bases between. The length of the CDR3 is 13 residues. The CDR3 DNA reads TGCAGCACCCGAGAACCTAGCACAGATACGCAGTATTTT. It encodes CSTREPSTDTQYF.

J is TRBJ1-5 and V is TRBV20-1; D gene unclear. The germline V and J ends were trimmed by 8 bases and 2 bases, with 16 bases remaining between them. The V gene's germline CDR1 is DFQATT and CDR2 SNEGSKA (reference sequence). There are 14 residues in the CDR3. The CDR3 sequence: CSSLSPQGNQPQHF. The CDR3 DNA follows: TGCAGTTCCCTCTCACCCCAGGGCAATCAGCCCCAGCATTTT.

Note on this clonotype: The CDR3 carries no conserved terminal phenylalanine or tryptophan, so it likely arises from a read error. V gene TRBV12-3 or TRBV12-4 combines with J gene TRBJ1-5; TRBD1 agrees at 9 bases. With 7 bases clipped from V and 4 bases from J, the junction kept 2 bases outside the gene matches. This CDR3 is 13 amino acids long. This CDR3 is CASTGTGNQPQHL. The CDR3 region has the DNA TGTGCCAGCACCGGGACAGGGAATCAGCCCCAGCATTTA.

The chain has TRBV4-3 and TRBJ2-5, with D perhaps TRBD1 (5 bases). V was clipped by 0 bases and J by 11 bases, with 31 bases between them. The CDR3 is 19 amino acids. The germline CDR1 and CDR2 sequences are LGHNA and YSLEER. The CDR3 loop is CASSQETSGSSLVDNEQYF. The DNA for the CDR3 is TGCGCCAGCAGCCAAGAGACGTCAGGGTCTAGTCTGGTTGACAATGAGCAGTACTTC.

The rearrangement joins TRBV20-1 to TRBJ2-7, with 7 bases matching TRBD1. J was trimmed by 3 bases and V by 6 bases; bases with no gene match: 11. Germline CDR1 is DFQATT and CDR2 is SNEGSKA (reference sequence). The CDR3 runs to 14 residues. DNA of the CDR3: TGCAGTGCATTTAACAGGGGCGACCTCTACGAGCAGTACTTC. It encodes CSAFNRGDLYEQYF.

This chain links TRBV28 with TRBJ2-7; 7 bases are shared with TRBD1. The CDR3 contains 13 residues. CDR1 is MDHEN and CDR2 is SYDVKM in the germline V gene. V trimming: 8 bases; J trimming: 3 bases; junction bases outside the gene matches: 7. This CDR3 is CASVKTGNYEQYF. The CDR3 DNA sequence: TGTGCCAGCGTCAAGACAGGGAACTACGAGCAGTACTTC.

The count of this clonotype is one. One end of the junction is discordant with germline, which a read error may explain. The rearrangement uses TRBV20-1 and TRBJ2-3, with TRBD1 identical over 9 bases. Per germline, CDR1 DFQATT and CDR2 SNEGSKA (reference sequence). The CDR3 is made up of 15 amino acids. The CDR3 DNA reads TGCAGTACTAGAGTCACCGGGACAGGGTGGGGTACGCAGTATTTT. It is translated as CSTRVTGTGWGTQYF.

The chain is built from TRBV11-2 and TRBJ2-1; D is ambiguous. V gave up 5 bases and J gave up 9 bases, with 14 bases separating them. The CDR3 contains 13 residues. Germline CDR1 SGHAT, CDR2 FQNNGV. CDR3 in DNA: TGTGCCAGCAGCCTTACCCCCGAGAGTGAGCAGTTCTTC. Translation: CASSLTPESEQFF.

This chain links TRBV7-9 with TRBJ1-2; a possible D gene is TRBD1 (5 bases). The germline CDR1 and CDR2 sequences are SEHNR and FQNEAQ (reference sequence). This CDR3 region has 13 residues. V was shortened by 7 bases and J by 2 bases, with 11 bases between the two germline ends. The CDR3 DNA is TGTGCCAGCAATAACCAGGGCAACTATGGCTACACCTTC. This encodes CASNNQGNYGYTF.

The rearrangement uses TRBV7-2 and TRBJ1-4, with D possibly TRBD1 on 5 matching bases. Germline lookup yields CDR1 SGHTA and CDR2 FQGNSA. The V end was cut by 3 bases, the J end by 4 bases, with 9 bases between. The CDR3 is made up of 14 amino acids. The CDR3 region is CASSLGTFNEKLFF. CDR3 DNA sequence: TGTGCCAGCAGCTTGGGGACCTTTAATGAAAAACTGTTTTTT.

The chain is built from TRBV12-3 or TRBV12-4 and TRBJ2-5; TRBD1 might be the D (6 bases). This CDR3 contains 17 residues. V lost 6 bases and J lost 0, with 20 bases in between. The CDR3 nucleotides are TGTGCCAGCAGCACACCTGCAGGAAGGGGGTACCAAGAGACCCAGTACTTC. Its translation: CASSTPAGRGYQETQYF.

In its sample, this clonotype was seen a few times. The chain combines TRBV5-1 with TRBJ2-5, with D maybe TRBD2 (6 bases). The CDR3 runs 14 residues. V shed 4 bases and J shed 11 bases, with 21 bases lying between them. The germline gives CDR1 SGHRS, CDR2 YFSETQ. CDR3 amino acids: CASSTGLPPKEQYF. For the CDR3, the DNA is TGCGCCAGCAGCACGGGACTTCCTCCTAAGGAGCAGTACTTC.

V usage is TRBV2 and J usage is TRBJ1-3, with a weak D call TRBD1 (5 bases). Per the germline V gene, CDR1 is SNHLY and CDR2 is FYNNEI. The CDR3 runs 15 residues. Trimming took off 6 bases at V and 4 bases at J, with 16 bases between the two ends. The CDR3 DNA is TGTGCCAGCAGGGCCAGGAGGGGCGACGGAAACACCATATATTTT. This codes for CASRARRGDGNTIYF.

Only a few counts were recorded for this clonotype. The chain links TRBV6-5 to TRBJ2-7; D is tentatively TRBD1 or TRBD2 (5 bases each). The V gene's germline CDR1 is MNHEY and CDR2 SVGAGI. The CDR3 contains 17 residues. Trimming pared 2 bases from V and 3 bases from J, leaving 20 bases between. The CDR3 spells CASSYEPPGRAGYEQYF. CDR3 nucleotide sequence: TGTGCCAGCAGTTACGAGCCCCCGGGACGGGCTGGCTACGAGCAGTACTTC.

The chain has TRBV30 and TRBJ1-3; D is perhaps TRBD1 (5 bases). Germline V gene data show CDR1 as GTSNPN and CDR2 as SVGIG (reference sequence). This CDR3 comprises 14 residues. The V end was cut by 0 bases, the J end by 2 bases, with 8 bases between. This CDR3 is CAWSVRQPGNTIYF. CDR3 in DNA: TGTGCCTGGAGTGTGCGACAGCCTGGAAACACCATATATTTT.

This clonotype was seen more than once but under ten times. V and J are TRBV4-1 and TRBJ1-1; D is ambiguous. Trimming took 0 bases from V and 4 from J, leaving 12 bases between them. There are 15 residues in the CDR3. Germline CDR1 and CDR2: MGHRA and YSYEKL. CDR3 DNA sequence: TGCGCCAGCAGCCAAGATGGACGAGGGATCACTGAAGCTTTCTTT. It translates to CASSQDGRGITEAFF.

The chain carries TRBV3-1 and TRBJ2-2; D remains ambiguous. The V end was cut by 3 bases, the J end by 4 bases, with 15 bases between. This CDR3 spans 16 amino acids. The germline V gene encodes CDR1 LGHDT and CDR2 YNNKEL (reference sequence). In DNA, the CDR3 is TGTGCCAGCAGCCAGTTCCACCGCGTCCTCACCGGGGAGCTGTTTTTT. Its protein is CASSQFHRVLTGELFF.

The chain couples TRBV20-1 to TRBJ2-7; TRBD2 might be the D (6 bases). The CDR3 has 15 amino acids. From germline, CDR1 is DFQATT and CDR2 SNEGSKA (reference sequence). V was pared by 5 bases and J by 2 bases, with 19 bases between. CDR3 bases: TGCAGTGCTCTCTGGGGAGGCGAGGTTACCTACGAGCAGTACTTC. As protein: CSALWGGEVTYEQYF.

The genes are TRBV24-1 and TRBJ2-3, with 8 bases that match TRBD2. The length of the CDR3 is 13 residues. V lost 9 bases, J lost 3 bases, and 4 bases stayed unmatched. The V gene's germline CDR1 is KGHDR and CDR2 SFDVKD. DNA of the CDR3: TGTGCCACCCAAGGGACTAGGACAGATACGCAGTATTTT. Its protein is CATQGTRTDTQYF.

Here the CDR3 reads CASSQVRGSAFF. CDR3 DNA sequence: TGCGCCAGCAGCCAAGTGCGGGGATCGGCTTTCTTT. The J gene is TRBJ1-1, the V gene TRBV4-3; D not certain. The V gene lost 1 base and the J gene lost 11 bases, with 11 bases spanning the gap. The CDR3 is 12 residues long. Germline CDR1 LGHNA, CDR2 YSLEER.

The rearrangement uses TRBV4-3 and TRBJ1-2; perhaps TRBD1 as D (5 bases). The germline gives CDR1 LGHNA, CDR2 YSLEER. Trimming cost V 0 bases and J 3 bases, with 14 bases left between them. The CDR3 has 16 residues. The CDR3 nucleotides read TGCGCCAGCAGCCAAGATGGGGACTTTGATGACTATGGCTACACCTTC. Its translation: CASSQDGDFDDYGYTF.

This clonotype was counted between two and nine times. The genes are TRBV3-1 and TRBJ1-5; unclear D gene. This CDR3 is built from 14 residues. The V end was cut by 7 bases, the J end by 3 bases, with 13 bases between. CDR1 is LGHDT and CDR2 is YNNKEL in the germline V gene (reference sequence). CDR3 amino acids: CASNDGRFNQPQHF. In DNA, the CDR3 is TGTGCCAGCAACGATGGACGGTTCAATCAGCCCCAGCATTTT.

This clonotype was counted between two and nine times. The gene calls are TRBV19 and TRBJ1-4; D call uncertain. The CDR3 contains 15 residues. Germline CDR1 is LNHDA and CDR2 is SQIVND (reference sequence). Trimming left V 6 bases short and J 0 bases short, with 11 bases between. The CDR3 is CASRPYSTTNEKLFF. DNA for the CDR3: TGTGCCAGTAGACCGTACAGCACAACTAATGAAAAACTGTTTTTT. Using reference TRBV19 and TRBJ1-4 for the parts outside the CDR3, the full variable domain is DGGITQSPKYLFRKEGQNVTLSCEQNLNHDAMYWYRQDPGQGLRLIYYSQIVNDFQKGDIAEGYSVSREKKESFPLTVTSAQKNPTAFYLCASRPYSTTNEKLFFGSGTQLSVL.